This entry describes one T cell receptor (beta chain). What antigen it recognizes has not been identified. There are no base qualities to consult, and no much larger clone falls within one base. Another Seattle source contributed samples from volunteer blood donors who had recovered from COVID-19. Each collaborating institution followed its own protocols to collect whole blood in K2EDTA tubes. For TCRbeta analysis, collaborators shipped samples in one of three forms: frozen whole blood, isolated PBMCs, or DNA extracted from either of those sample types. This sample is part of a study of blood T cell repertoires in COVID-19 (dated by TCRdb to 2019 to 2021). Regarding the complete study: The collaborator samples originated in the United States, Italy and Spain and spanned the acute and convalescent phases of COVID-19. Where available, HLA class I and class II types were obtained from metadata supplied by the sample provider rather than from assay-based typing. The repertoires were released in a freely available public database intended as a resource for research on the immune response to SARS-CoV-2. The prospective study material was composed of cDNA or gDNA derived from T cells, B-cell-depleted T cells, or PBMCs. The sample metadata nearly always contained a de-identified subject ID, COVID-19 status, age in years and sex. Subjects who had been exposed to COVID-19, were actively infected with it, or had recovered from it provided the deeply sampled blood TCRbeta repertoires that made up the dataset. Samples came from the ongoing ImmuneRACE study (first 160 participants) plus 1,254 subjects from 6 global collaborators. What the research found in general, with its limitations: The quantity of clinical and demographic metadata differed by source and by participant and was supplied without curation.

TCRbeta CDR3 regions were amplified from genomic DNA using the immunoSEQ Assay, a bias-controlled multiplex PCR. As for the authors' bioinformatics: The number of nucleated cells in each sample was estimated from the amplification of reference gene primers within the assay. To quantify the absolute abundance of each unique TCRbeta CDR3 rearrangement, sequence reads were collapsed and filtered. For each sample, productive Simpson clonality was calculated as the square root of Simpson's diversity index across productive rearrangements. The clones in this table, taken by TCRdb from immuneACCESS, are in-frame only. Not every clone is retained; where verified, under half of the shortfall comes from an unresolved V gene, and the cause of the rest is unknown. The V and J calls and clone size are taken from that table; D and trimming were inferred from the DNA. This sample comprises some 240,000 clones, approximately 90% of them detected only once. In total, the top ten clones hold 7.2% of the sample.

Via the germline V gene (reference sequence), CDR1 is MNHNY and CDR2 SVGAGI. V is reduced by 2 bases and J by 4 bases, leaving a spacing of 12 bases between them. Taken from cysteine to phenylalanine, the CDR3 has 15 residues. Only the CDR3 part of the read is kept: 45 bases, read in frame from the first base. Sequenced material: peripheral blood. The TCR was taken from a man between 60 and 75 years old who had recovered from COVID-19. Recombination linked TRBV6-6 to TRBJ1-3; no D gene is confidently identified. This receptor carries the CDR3 CASSYRTEAGNTIYF. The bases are TGTGCCAGCAGTTACCGGACGGAGGCAGGAAACACCATATATTTT.